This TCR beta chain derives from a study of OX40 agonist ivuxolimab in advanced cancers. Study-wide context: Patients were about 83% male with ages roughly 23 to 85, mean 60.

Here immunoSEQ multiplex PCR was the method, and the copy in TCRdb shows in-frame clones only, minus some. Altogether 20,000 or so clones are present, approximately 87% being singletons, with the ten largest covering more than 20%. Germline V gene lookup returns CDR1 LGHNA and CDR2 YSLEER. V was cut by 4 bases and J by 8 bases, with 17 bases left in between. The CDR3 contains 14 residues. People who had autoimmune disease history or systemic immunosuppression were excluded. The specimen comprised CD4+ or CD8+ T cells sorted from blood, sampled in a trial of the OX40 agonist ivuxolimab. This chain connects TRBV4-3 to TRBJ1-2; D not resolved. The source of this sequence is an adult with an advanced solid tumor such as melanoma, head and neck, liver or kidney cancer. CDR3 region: CASSPTRAETGYTF. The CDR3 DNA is TGCGCCAGCAGCCCGACCCGGGCAGAAACGGGCTACACCTTC.